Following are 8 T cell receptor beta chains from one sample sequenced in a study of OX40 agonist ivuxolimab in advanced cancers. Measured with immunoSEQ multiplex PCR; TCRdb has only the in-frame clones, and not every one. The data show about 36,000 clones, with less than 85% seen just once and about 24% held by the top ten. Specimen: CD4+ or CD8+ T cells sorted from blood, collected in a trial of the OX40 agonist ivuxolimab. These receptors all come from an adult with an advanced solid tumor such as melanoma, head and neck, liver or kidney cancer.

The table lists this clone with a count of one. The CDR3 bases are TGTGCCAGCAGCTTCGGGTACGGCTCCGAGCAGTACTTC. This encodes CASSFGYGSEQYF. The rearrangement uses TRBV5-4 and TRBJ2-7; the D is unclear. Germline CDR1 and CDR2: SGHNT and YYREEE (reference sequence). The CDR3 is made up of 13 amino acids. Trimming stripped 2 bases from V and 6 bases from J, with 12 bases between.

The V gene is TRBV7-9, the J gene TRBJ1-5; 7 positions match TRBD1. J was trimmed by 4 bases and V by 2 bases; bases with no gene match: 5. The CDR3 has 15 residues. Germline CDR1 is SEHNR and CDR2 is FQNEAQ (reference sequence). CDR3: CASSLSGGENQPQHF. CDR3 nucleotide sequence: TGTGCCAGCAGCTTATCAGGGGGAGAGAATCAGCCCCAGCATTTT.

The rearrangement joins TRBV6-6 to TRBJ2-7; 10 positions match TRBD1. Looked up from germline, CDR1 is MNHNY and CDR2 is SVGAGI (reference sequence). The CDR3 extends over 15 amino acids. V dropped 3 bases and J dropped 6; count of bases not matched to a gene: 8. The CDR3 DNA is TGTGCCAGCAGTTATTCCGGGACAGGGGCTGGCGAGCAGTACTTC. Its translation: CASSYSGTGAGEQYF.

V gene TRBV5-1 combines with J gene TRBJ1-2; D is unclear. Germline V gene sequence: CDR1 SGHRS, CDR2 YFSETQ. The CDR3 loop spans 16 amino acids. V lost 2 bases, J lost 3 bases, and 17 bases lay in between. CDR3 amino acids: CASSLEFGGGHYGYTF. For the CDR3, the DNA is TGCGCCAGCAGCTTAGAGTTCGGAGGAGGGCACTATGGCTACACCTTC.

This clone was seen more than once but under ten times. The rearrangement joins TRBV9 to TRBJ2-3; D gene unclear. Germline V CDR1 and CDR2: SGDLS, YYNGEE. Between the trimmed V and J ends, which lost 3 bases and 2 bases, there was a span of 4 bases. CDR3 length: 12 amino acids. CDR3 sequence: CASSANTDTQYF. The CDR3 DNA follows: TGTGCCAGCAGCGCAAACACAGATACGCAGTATTTT.

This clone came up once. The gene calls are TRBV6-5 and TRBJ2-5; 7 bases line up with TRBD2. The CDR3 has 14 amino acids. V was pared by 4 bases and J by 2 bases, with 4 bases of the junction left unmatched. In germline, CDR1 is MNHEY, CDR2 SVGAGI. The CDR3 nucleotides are TGTGCCAGCAGTTCTAGCGGACCACAAGAGACCCAGTACTTC. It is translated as CASSSSGPQETQYF.

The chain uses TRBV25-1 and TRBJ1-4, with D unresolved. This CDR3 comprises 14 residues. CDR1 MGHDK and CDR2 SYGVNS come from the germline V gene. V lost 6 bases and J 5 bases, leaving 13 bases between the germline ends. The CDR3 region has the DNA TGTGCCAGCAGCGACCAGGCGTTAAATGAAAAACTGTTTTTT. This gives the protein CASSDQALNEKLFF.

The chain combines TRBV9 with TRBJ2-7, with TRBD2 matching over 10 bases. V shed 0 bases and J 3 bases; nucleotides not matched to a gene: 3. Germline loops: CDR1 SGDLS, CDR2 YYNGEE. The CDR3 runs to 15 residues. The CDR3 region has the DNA TGTGCCAGCAGCGTAGGTCTAGCGGGGGTCTACGAGCAGTACTTC. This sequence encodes CASSVGLAGVYEQYF.